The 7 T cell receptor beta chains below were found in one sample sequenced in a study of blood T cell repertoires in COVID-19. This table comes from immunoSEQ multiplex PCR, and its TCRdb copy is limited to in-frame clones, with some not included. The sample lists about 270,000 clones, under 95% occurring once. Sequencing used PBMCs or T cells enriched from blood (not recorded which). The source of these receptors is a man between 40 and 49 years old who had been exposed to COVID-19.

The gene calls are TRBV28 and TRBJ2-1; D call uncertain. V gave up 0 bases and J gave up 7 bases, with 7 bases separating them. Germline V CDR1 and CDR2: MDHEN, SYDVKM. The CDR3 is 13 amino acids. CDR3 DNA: TGTGCCAGCAGTTTATGGGCGGAGAATGAGCAGTTCTTC. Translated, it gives CASSLWAENEQFF.

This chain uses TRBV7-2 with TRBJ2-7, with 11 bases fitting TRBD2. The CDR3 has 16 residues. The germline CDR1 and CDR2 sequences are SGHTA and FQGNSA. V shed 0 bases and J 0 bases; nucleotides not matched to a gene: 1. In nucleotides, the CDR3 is TGTGCCAGCAGCTTAGCAACTAGCGGGAGCTCCTACGAGCAGTACTTC. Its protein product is CASSLATSGSSYEQYF.

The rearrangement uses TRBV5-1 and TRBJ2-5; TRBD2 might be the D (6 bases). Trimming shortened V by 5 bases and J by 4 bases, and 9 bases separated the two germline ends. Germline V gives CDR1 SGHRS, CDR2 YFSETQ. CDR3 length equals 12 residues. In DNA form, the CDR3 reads TGCGCCAGCAGGACTAGTACAGAGACCCAGTACTTC. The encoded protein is CASRTSTETQYF. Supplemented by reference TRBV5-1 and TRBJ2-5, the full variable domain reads KAGVTQTPRYLIKTRGQQVTLSCSPISGHRSVSWYQQTPGQGLQFLFEYFSETQRNKGNFPGRFSGRQFSNSRSEMNVSTLELGDSALYLCASRTSTETQYFGPGTRLLVL.

CDR3 nucleotide sequence: TGCAGCGTAGACCGGGACAGACAAGAGACCCAGTACTTC. Protein: CSVDRDRQETQYF. The chain employs TRBV29-1 and TRBJ2-5; 7 bases are a match to TRBD1. CDR1 is SQVTM, CDR2 ANQGSEA, per germline. This CDR3 has 13 amino acids. With V trimmed by 6 bases and J by 2 bases, 6 bases remained unmatched.

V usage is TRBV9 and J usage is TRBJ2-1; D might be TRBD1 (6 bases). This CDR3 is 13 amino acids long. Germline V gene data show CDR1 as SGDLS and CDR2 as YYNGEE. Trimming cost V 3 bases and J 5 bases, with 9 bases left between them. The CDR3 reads CASSAGQNNEQFF. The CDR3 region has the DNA TGTGCCAGCAGCGCTGGACAGAACAATGAGCAGTTCTTC.

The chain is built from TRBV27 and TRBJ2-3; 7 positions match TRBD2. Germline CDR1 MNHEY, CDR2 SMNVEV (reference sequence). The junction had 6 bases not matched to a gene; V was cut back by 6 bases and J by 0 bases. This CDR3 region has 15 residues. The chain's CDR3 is CASSSLAVSTDTQYF. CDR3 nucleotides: TGTGCCAGCAGCTCGCTAGCGGTGAGCACAGATACGCAGTATTTT.

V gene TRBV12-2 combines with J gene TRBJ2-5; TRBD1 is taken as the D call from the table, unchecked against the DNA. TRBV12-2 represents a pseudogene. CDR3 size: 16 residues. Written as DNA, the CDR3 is TGTGCAAGTCGCTTAGCGCCCCCGGACAGGGAAGAGACCCAGTACTTC. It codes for CASRLAPPDREETQYF.